This T cell receptor (beta chain) is from a study of blood T cell repertoires in COVID-19. Clones were sequenced by immunoSEQ multiplex PCR, and TCRdb holds only the in-frame ones, with some missing. Of some 340,000 clones in the sample, 90% are singletons; the top ten hold 3.9%. Germline-derived CDR1 and CDR2 are SNHLY and FYNNEI. This CDR3 has 14 residues. Trimming took off 3 bases at V and 5 bases at J, with 12 bases between the two ends. Participants, about 18 to 90 years old, spanned some 23 US areas. The rearrangement links TRBV2 to TRBJ2-3; TRBD1 might be the D (6 bases). Sequencing was done on a sample of PBMCs or T cells enriched from blood (not recorded which). This receptor was taken from a woman in her 30s who had been exposed to COVID-19. CDR3 DNA sequence: TGTGCCAGCAGTGAGAACAGGGTGGAAGATACGCAGTATTTT. Translation gives CASSENRVEDTQYF.